Sequencing of this T cell receptor beta chain was carried out in a study of OX40 agonist ivuxolimab in advanced cancers. Study overall: Of the participants, under 50% had some prior anti-PD-1, anti-PD-L1 or anti-CTLA-4 therapy, which was allowed.

Germline V CDR1 and CDR2: SNHLY, FYNNEI. The V gene lost 4 bases and the J gene lost 1 base, with 5 bases spanning the gap. The CDR3 runs 13 residues. The protocol was immunoSEQ multiplex PCR, while the TCRdb copy is restricted to in-frame clones and leaves out a portion. The data hold roughly 28,000 clones, with approximately 90% observed a single time. This clonotype was sampled from an adult with an advanced solid tumor such as melanoma, head and neck, liver or kidney cancer. The sample in question was CD4+ or CD8+ T cells sorted from blood, obtained in a trial of the OX40 agonist ivuxolimab. The rearrangement uses TRBV2 and TRBJ1-5; D uncertain. The CDR3 nucleotides read TGTGCCAGCAGTGTTGAAAGCAATCAGCCCCAGCATTTT. Its translation: CASSVESNQPQHF.